The 24 T cell receptor beta chains below all came from one sample that was sequenced in a study of cytomegalovirus exposure and HLA in healthy donors. Primers for the PCR totalled 60 Vbeta and 13 Jbeta. This table comes from immunoSEQ multiplex PCR, and its TCRdb copy is limited to in-frame clones, with some not included. The table has over 110,000 clones, more than 75% seen once. Sequencing was done on a sample of PBMCs. The receptors shown here come from a middle-aged woman in good health and CMV-seropositive.

This rearrangement joins TRBV6-5 to TRBJ2-7; 9 bases line up with TRBD2. The CDR3 has 15 amino acids. Germline loops: CDR1 MNHEY, CDR2 SVGAGI. Germline trimming cut 2 bases from V and 6 bases from J; bases unmatched to any gene: 8. In nucleotides, the CDR3 is TGTGCCAGCAGTTACGCGGGAGGGGTGGGCCTCGAGCAGTACTTC. Its translation is CASSYAGGVGLEQYF.

V and J are TRBV19 and TRBJ2-3, with 8 bases fitting TRBD2. The length of the CDR3 is 14 residues. J lost 1 base, V lost 7 bases, and 4 bases had no gene match. Germline-derived CDR1 and CDR2 are LNHDA and SQIVND (reference sequence). The CDR3 region is CASTTRGGTDTQYF. The CDR3 nucleotides are TGTGCCAGTACGACGCGGGGGGGCACAGATACGCAGTATTTT.

This clone was counted only a few times. The chain links TRBV6-6 to TRBJ1-2; tentatively, D is TRBD1 (6 bases). V was pared by 6 bases and J by 7 bases, with 12 bases between. The CDR3 totals 12 residues. CDR1 MNHNY and CDR2 SVGAGI come from the germline V gene (reference sequence). The CDR3 loop is CASRQGLGGYTF. CDR3 DNA sequence: TGTGCCAGCAGGCAGGGGTTGGGTGGCTACACCTTC.

This clone is a singleton in its sample. This chain joins TRBV5-1 and TRBJ1-2; TRBD1 matches 9 bases. CDR1 is SGHRS and CDR2 is YFSETQ in the germline V gene. V dropped 1 base and J dropped 13; count of bases not matched to a gene: 14. The CDR3 runs to 15 residues. The DNA of the CDR3 is TGCGCCAGCAGCTTGTTGGTAGACAGGGGGTCTGGATGCACCTTC. Translation gives CASSLLVDRGSGCTF.

The chain recombines TRBV5-1 with TRBJ2-3, with D maybe TRBD2 (5 bases). Per germline, CDR1 SGHRS and CDR2 YFSETQ. V dropped 3 bases and J dropped 4 bases, with 12 bases sitting between them. CDR3 length: 14 amino acids. CDR3 residues: CASSSQLGADTQYF. CDR3 bases: TGCGCCAGCAGCTCCCAACTCGGGGCAGATACGCAGTATTTT.

This chain links TRBV4-1 with TRBJ2-5, with 11 nucleotides matching TRBD1. The CDR3 consists of 15 residues. Germline CDR1 and CDR2: MGHRA and YSYEKL. Germline trimming cut 4 bases from V and 2 bases from J; bases unmatched to any gene: 3. The CDR3, as DNA: TGCGCCAGCAGCCGCGGACAGGGGGCGCAAGAGACCCAGTACTTC. It is translated as CASSRGQGAQETQYF.

V gene TRBV10-3 combines with J gene TRBJ1-1, with a possible D match to TRBD1 (6 bases). Germline loops: CDR1 ENHRY, CDR2 SYGVKD. V lost 8 bases and J 4 bases, leaving 17 bases between the germline ends. The CDR3 totals 14 residues. CDR3 sequence: CAIAATGWGTEAFF. The CDR3 region has the DNA TGTGCCATCGCGGCCACAGGGTGGGGCACTGAAGCTTTCTTT.

The V and J genes are TRBV2 and TRBJ2-1, with D perhaps TRBD2 (6 bases). Germline values: CDR1 SNHLY, CDR2 FYNNEI. The CDR3 totals 15 residues. The V gene lost 5 bases and the J gene lost 3 bases, with 14 bases spanning the gap. CDR3 in amino acids: CASSRLGLVYNEQFF. CDR3 in DNA: TGTGCCAGCAGTAGACTAGGCTTAGTCTACAATGAGCAGTTCTTC.

J is TRBJ2-2 and V is TRBV2, with D perhaps matching TRBD2 (6 bases). The germline CDR1 and CDR2 sequences are SNHLY and FYNNEI. V was cut by 8 bases and J by 4 bases, with 14 bases left in between. The CDR3 totals 14 residues. The CDR3 spells CASGITSSTGELFF. Written as DNA, the CDR3 is TGTGCCAGCGGCATTACTAGCAGCACCGGGGAGCTGTTTTTT.

The genes are TRBV10-3 and TRBJ2-3; 8 bases are shared with TRBD1. Germline loops: CDR1 ENHRY, CDR2 SYGVKD. J was trimmed by 3 bases and V by 1 base; bases with no gene match: 3. This CDR3 has 15 residues. In nucleotides, the CDR3 is TGTGCCATCAGTGAGTTGACAGGGGTAACAGATACGCAGTATTTT. Translating it yields CAISELTGVTDTQYF.

The chain combines TRBV27 with TRBJ2-1, with D possibly being TRBD1 (8 bases). Germline CDR1 MNHEY, CDR2 SMNVEV (reference sequence). The CDR3 has 15 amino acids. Trimming left V 5 bases short and J 3 bases short, with 14 bases between. The CDR3 loop reads CASSLTGDYYNEQFF. The CDR3 DNA follows: TGTGCCAGCAGTCTGACAGGGGACTACTACAATGAGCAGTTCTTC.

This clone came up a few times. This chain uses TRBV2 with TRBJ1-2, with unresolved D. The CDR3 has 8 amino acids. Trimming cost V 11 bases and J 8 bases, with 6 bases left between them. The V gene's germline CDR1 is SNHLY and CDR2 FYNNEI. The CDR3 loop reads CAGGGYTF. The CDR3 DNA reads as TGTGCCGGTGGCGGCTACACCTTC.

This chain connects TRBV5-8 to TRBJ2-5, with TRBD1 as a possible D gene (6 bases). The CDR3 is 14 residues long. With 2 bases removed from V and 4 bases from J, the gap between germline ends came to 12 bases. Looked up from germline, CDR1 is SGHTS and CDR2 is YDEGEE. DNA of the CDR3: TGTGCCAGCAGCTTAGGACAGCTCTCAGAGACCCAGTACTTC. It encodes CASSLGQLSETQYF.

V and J are TRBV18 and TRBJ2-1, with 13 bases lining up with TRBD2. The CDR3 runs to 17 residues. The ends lost 3 bases at V and 8 bases at J; junction bases unmatched: 10. Germline loops: CDR1 KGHSH, CDR2 LQKENI. The CDR3 sequence is CASSPFGTSGNYDEQFF. The CDR3 DNA is TGTGCCAGCTCACCCTTCGGGACTAGCGGGAATTATGATGAGCAGTTCTTC.

The V and J genes are TRBV18 and TRBJ2-3; D is perhaps TRBD1 (5 bases). The V and J ends lost 6 bases and 4 bases respectively, with 17 bases between them. CDR1 and CDR2 (germline): KGHSH, LQKENI. This CDR3 comprises 15 residues. CDR3 sequence: CASSQAQGRADTQYF. CDR3 in DNA: TGTGCCAGCTCTCAAGCCCAGGGAAGAGCAGATACGCAGTATTTT.

This clone has only a few counts. The J gene is TRBJ1-1, the V gene TRBV20-1, with D uncertain. With 5 bases removed from V and 5 bases from J, the gap between germline ends came to 9 bases. The CDR3 is 11 residues long. The germline V gene encodes CDR1 DFQATT and CDR2 SNEGSKA (reference sequence). This CDR3 is CSALRRTEAFF. The CDR3 DNA sequence: TGCAGTGCTCTTCGGAGGACTGAAGCTTTCTTT.

CDR3 coding DNA: TGTGCCAGCAGCAGATTACCTAGTGGTGAGCAGTTCTTC. This translates into CASSRLPSGEQFF. The chain couples TRBV7-3 to TRBJ2-1, with no clear D. Trimming left V 5 bases short and J 9 bases short, with 14 bases between. The CDR3 length is 13 residues. Germline loops: CDR1 SGHTA, CDR2 FQGTGA.

The V call is TRBV2, the J call TRBJ1-5, with a tentative D call TRBD1 (6 bases). The V gene lost 3 bases and the J gene lost 7 bases, with 13 bases spanning the gap. This CDR3 has 14 amino acids. In germline, CDR1 is SNHLY, CDR2 FYNNEI. Here the CDR3 reads CASSEEQGGQPQHF. The CDR3 DNA is TGTGCCAGCAGTGAGGAACAGGGTGGGCAGCCCCAGCATTTT.

The chain is built from TRBV6-5 and TRBJ1-2, with a weak D call TRBD1 (6 bases). The CDR3 is 14 residues long. Germline loops: CDR1 MNHEY, CDR2 SVGAGI. V was clipped by 5 bases and J by 8 bases, with 18 bases between them. The DNA for the CDR3 is TGTGCCAGCAGTACGGGACACAAACCGCGAGGCTACACCTTC. It codes for CASSTGHKPRGYTF.

The sample holds one count of this clone. V and J are TRBV18 and TRBJ2-3; a weak D match, TRBD2 (5 bases). V was shortened by 6 bases and J by 2 bases, with 12 bases between the two germline ends. This CDR3 spans 14 amino acids. The V gene's germline CDR1 is KGHSH and CDR2 LQKENI. This CDR3 reads CASSPRVPTDTQYF. The CDR3 region has the DNA TGTGCCAGCTCCCCGAGGGTCCCCACAGATACGCAGTATTTT.

The chain joins TRBV10-1 to TRBJ2-5, with 8 positions matching TRBD1. There are 15 residues in the CDR3. V lost 8 bases to trimming and J lost 2 bases; unmatched junction nucleotides: 10. Germline CDR1 is WNHNN and CDR2 is SYGVQD (reference sequence). CDR3 amino acids: CASSPGQGSQETQYF. The CDR3, as DNA: TGCGCCAGCTCCCCCGGACAGGGTTCTCAAGAGACCCAGTACTTC.

The rearrangement uses TRBV28 and TRBJ1-5, with D perhaps matching TRBD1 (5 bases). CDR1 MDHEN and CDR2 SYDVKM come from the germline V gene. The CDR3 sequence is 14 residues long. The V gene lost 3 bases and the J gene lost 3 bases, with 9 bases spanning the gap. Here the CDR3 DNA reads TGTGCCAGCAGTTTGGTAGGGGACAATCAGCCCCAGCATTTT. Its translation is CASSLVGDNQPQHF.

The V gene is TRBV6-6, the J gene TRBJ2-7, with 8 nucleotides matching TRBD1. Germline CDR1 MNHNY, CDR2 SVGAGI (reference sequence). The CDR3 has 14 residues. The J segment lost 5 bases and the V segment lost 5 bases, leaving 8 bases of the junction unmatched. In nucleotides, the CDR3 is TGTGCCAGCAGTCTAGGGCAGGGGGCGCACGAGCAGTACTTC. Its protein product is CASSLGQGAHEQYF.

This clone was found a few times. This chain connects TRBV21-1 to TRBJ2-5; TRBD2, the table's D call, lacks a check against the DNA. TRBV21-1 is designated a pseudogene. The length of the CDR3 is 15 residues. CDR3 in amino acids: CASSKMGRARETQYF. The CDR3 nucleotides are TGTGCCAGCAGCAAAATGGGGAGGGCCCGGGAGACCCAGTACTTC.